This T cell receptor (beta chain) appears in the sequencing data of a study of OX40 agonist ivuxolimab in advanced cancers. Study-wide context: Treatment of patients was with ivuxolimab, an agonistic anti-OX40 (CD134) antibody. Broader study findings: On average, CD8+ T cells showed a greater number of expanded clones than CD4+.

Here immunoSEQ multiplex PCR was the method, and the copy in TCRdb shows in-frame clones only, minus some. This table holds about 74,000 clones, 84% found once. The CDR3 is 14 residues long. From germline, CDR1 is MDHEN and CDR2 SYDVKM. V shed 5 bases and J shed 0 bases, with 11 bases lying between them. Turning to this clone: Its specificity is not known.

The V gene is TRBV28, the J gene TRBJ2-7; D call uncertain. Sequenced here: CD4+ or CD8+ T cells sorted from blood, sampled in a trial of the OX40 agonist ivuxolimab. This TCR derives from an adult with an advanced solid tumor such as melanoma, head and neck, liver or kidney cancer. The CDR3 here is CASSPYGISYEQYF. The CDR3 coding sequence is TGTGCCAGCAGTCCTTATGGTATCTCCTACGAGCAGTACTTC.